This TCR beta chain was documented in a study of cytomegalovirus exposure and HLA in healthy donors (dated 2017 in TCRdb). For the wider study: An earlier analysis of some 600 of the donors reported roughly 300 Gb of sequence data and approximately 120 million unique TCR beta sequences obtained from 180 million or so T cells. Approximately 300 gigabases of sequencing data and about 92 million unique TCR sequences made up an early release that covered fewer than 650 HLA-typed donors. Of the roughly 410 genotyped donors, 65% to 90% were placed in the genetic ancestry cluster associated with self-reported Caucasian donors. The aim of the study was to test whether cataloging public T cell receptors could identify signatures of past pathogen exposure. The T cell repertoires of some 670 subjects were profiled by immunosequencing and related to cytomegalovirus serostatus. In addition to the first cohort of approximately 670 subjects, a separate validation cohort of approximately 120 different subjects was used. The study combined high-throughput TCR immunosequencing, statistical association of individual TCRs with disease status, and machine learning to predict cytomegalovirus infection status. In a later analysis, previously published TCR beta repertoires from more than 500 donors were re-analyzed and high-resolution HLA genotyping was added so that TCR occurrence patterns could be studied. In the later analysis, no new phenotypic data were used to find candidate immune exposures; instead, reliance was placed on TCR beta sequences and their occurrence across donors. To decide whether each TCR beta V gene segment behaved as functional or pseudogenic, an earlier analysis of fewer than 750 of the donors relied on high-throughput TCR beta sequencing. Donor age, sex, ethnicity and CMV serostatus were compiled alongside the repertoire data. A later genetic analysis used genome-wide SNP genotypes for 398 of the 666 donors, treating that subset as a discovery cohort. Every discovery cohort repertoire had been produced on one sequencing platform. HLA typing covered class I and class II loci at four-digit resolution. Typing coverage varied by locus: roughly 629-640 donors for A, B, C, DRB1 and DQB1; more than 500 for DQA1; more than 600 for DPA1; approximately 470 for DPB1. A handful of DR-DQ haplotypes were handled as single units for association and clustering because linkage in the cohort was strong. Among roughly 400 genotyped donors of the cohort, an average of around 240,000 unique TCR beta nucleotide sequences were sequenced per donor, roughly a sixth of them non-productive.

This clone was seen a few times. Its antigen target is currently unknown. Per-nucleotide qualities are absent, and no much larger clonotype sits a single base away. The library was built by means of the immunoSEQ multiplex PCR assay. A mixture of 60 forward primers for TCR Vbeta segments and 13 reverse primers for TCR Jbeta segments was used in the multiplex PCR. A multiplex PCR assay on genomic DNA amplified the CDR3 region of rearranged TCR beta genes. The amplified TCR beta libraries were sequenced on the Illumina HiSeq System as 87-base-pair reads. The source study handled its data this way. In a later analysis, some 80 million unique TCR beta chains were counted across the approximately 640 repertoires, and approximately 11 million of these chains were shared by at least two donors. Raw reads were error-corrected and collapsed into unique sequences by a nearest-neighbor algorithm in which closely related sequences were merged to remove PCR and sequencing errors. To assign V, D and J gene segments, CDR3 sequences were aligned to IMGT reference sequences. For a sequence to be retained, a match of at least six nucleotides to both a V gene segment and a J gene segment was required. Rearrangements were classified as productive when the CDR3 lacked stop codons and remained in frame with V and J, and all other rearrangements were classified as non-productive. Following IMGT convention, CDR3 was defined as the stretch from the second conserved V-encoded cysteine up to the conserved J-encoded phenylalanine. The earlier analysis of about 530 of the donors excluded any sequence lacking an unambiguous match to a single V gene segment. An earlier analysis of just under 600 of the donors called V segments functional above 56.7% productive rearrangements and segregating when the between-donor standard deviation exceeded 5%. A statistical classification framework was built for diagnosing cytomegalovirus status from the catalog of TCR beta chain sequences. A later analysis assigned V and J genes by comparing TCR nucleotide sequences with IMGT/GENE-DB human TR gene sequences. A later analysis assigned CDR3 sequences and most-parsimonious VDJ recombination scenarios with the TCRdist pipeline. In a later analysis, each TCR beta chain was defined by its CDR3 amino acid sequence together with its V-gene family, and reads lacking a unique V-gene family were excluded. In a later analysis, approximately 590 highly shared, low-generation-probability nucleotide sequences were removed to address suspected cross-contamination and a sequencing artifact. For each public chain, a later analysis derived a clonal expansion index from normalized ranks of inferred template counts within each repertoire. In a later analysis, generation probabilities were computed with a VDJ recombination model fitted to out-of-frame rearrangements, and the resulting probabilities were checked against IGoR. In a later analysis, hypergeometric tests were used to score TCR-TCR, TCR-HLA and TCR-CMV co-occurrence, with a repertoire-size bias correction applied to TCR pairs. A later analysis estimated false discovery rates by permuting HLA or CMV assignments 20 times. In a later analysis, co-occurring TCRs were grouped using DBSCAN, with TCRdist sequence similarity added in when clustering inside HLA-allele-positive subsets. Repertoires with fewer than 30,000 or more than 120,000 public chains were left out of co-occurrence clustering, as were about 5 repertoires with anomalous nucleotide sharing. TCRdb re-hosts the immuneACCESS table, in-frame sequences only. Its copies lack some clones; in the studies checked, an unresolved V gene accounts for under half of them, and the cause for the rest is not known. The V and J calls and clone size were taken over from that table, and D and trimming were inferred from the DNA. This sample comprises about 130,000 clones, over 70% of them detected only once. The top ten clonotypes cover 4% of the sample.

Trimming removed 0 bases from V and 7 bases from J, leaving 13 bases between the germline ends. The CDR3 covers 14 residues, taking in both the cysteine and the phenylalanine. Left in the record is the CDR3 DNA by itself, 42 bases read in frame from the first base. In the germline V gene, CDR1 corresponds to SGDLS and CDR2 to YYNGEE. The research as a whole found: Most CMV-associated TCR beta chains appeared to be HLA-restricted in a later analysis, and the HLA associations seemed to be driven largely by CMV exposure. CMV serostatus was the only immune exposure information available for the cohort. Several of the top co-occurrence clusters appeared to be linked to parvovirus B19, influenza, CMV and Epstein-Barr virus, according to a later analysis. The authors suggested that the approach could potentially be generalized to other disease states and immunological phenotypes. A further reported finding was that TCR beta sequences accurately predicted the HLA-A and HLA-B alleles for most subjects in the first cohort. Cytomegalovirus status was reported to be diagnosed by the classifier with high specificity and sensitivity in both the original and validation cohorts. Linkage disequilibrium might explain the correlated functional status among segregating V segments, but an unknown experimental factor could not be excluded. Presence/absence analyses assumed roughly uniform sequencing depth across donors, an assumption that may not hold. Some IMGT-functional V segments, including TRBV6-2 and TRBV6-3, could not be distinguished by the 87-base-pair reads and were therefore excluded. A later genetic analysis reported fewer N-insertions in productive TCRs among donors in an Asian-associated ancestry cluster than the approximately 700-donor mean. In the study, 150 to 200 TCR beta chains were listed as associated with cytomegalovirus. Because some donors lacked HLA typing at each locus, the association tests relied only on the typed subset. In a later analysis, HLA-associated TCR beta chains were found to be more clonally expanded and to have lower generation probabilities than equally common non-associated chains. V-gene and J-gene trimming of TCR beta chains was associated with a missense DCLRE1C variant in a later genetic analysis, and the association was replicated in an independent cohort. This cohort had only TCR beta chains sequenced, and the lack of alpha or paired-chain data limited which features could be detected. In vitro tests confirmed that three of the cytomegalovirus-associated TCR beta chains recognize cytomegalovirus antigens. According to a later analysis, TCR association rates differed among HLA loci, with DRB1 alleles showing the most associated TCRs and HLA-C alleles showing the fewest. A cluster of highly shared sequence variants was judged likely to be a technical artifact of the sequencing pipeline. Over 15 rarely observed V segments, including chromosome 9 orphons, were excluded from the earlier analysis of just under 600 of the donors because counts were too low. At a false discovery rate of 0.05, a later analysis linked some 18,000 TCR beta sequences to specific HLA alleles. Broadly in line with IMGT annotations, most TCR beta V segments showed up in productive rearrangements about 90% or about 30% of the time in an earlier analysis of roughly 590 of the donors. Assigning TCR associations to individual alleles was difficult when HLA alleles, especially DR and DQ, strongly co-occurred. Most TCR sequences were seen in very few donors, while some public TCRs were found in many individuals.

The cohort consisted of approximately 670 healthy bone marrow donors. At the time of sampling, every cohort member was nominally healthy, though immune exposures that went unrecorded were likely present. The donor was CMV seropositive and was included in the group of 250 to 300 seropositive cohort members. Each donor provided a peripheral blood sample, and peripheral blood mononuclear cells were used for TCR beta sequencing. The Qiagen DNeasy Blood Extraction Kit was used to extract genomic DNA from the blood cell samples. Rearrangement joined TRBV9 to TRBJ2-5, with a tentative D gene TRBD1 over 6 matching bases. The sequenced sample consisted of PBMCs. The clonotype originates from a man between 35 and 55 years old in good health and CMV-seropositive. The DNA sequence follows: TGTGCCAGCAGCGTAGCTGGGGGCGCGGGGACCCAGTACTTC. It specifies CASSVAGGAGTQYF.